The source of this TCR beta chain is a study of T cell responses to AZD1222 COVID-19 vaccine. Study-wide points: Spike was spanned by vaccine-associated CD4 TCRs, which were dominant at 160-218 and 743-854. Repertoires were obtained only post-peak T cell response. Per reports, nearly half of all spike-specific TCRs target regions that are unmutated in variants.

Generated by immunoSEQ multiplex PCR, the TCRdb table keeps only in-frame clones and is missing some. In the table there are about 100,000 clones, roughly 80% of which are singletons. About this clone: Its antigen is unknown.

Sequenced material: peripheral blood, taken on day 0 of AZD1222 vaccination. The receptor comes from an adult in good health.

CDR3 sequence: CASSVGYLDWGTVTQYF. CDR3 bases: TGTGCCAGCAGCGTAGGGTATCTGGACTGGGGGACCGTTACGCAGTATTTT. V is TRBV9 and J is TRBJ2-3; either TRBD1 or TRBD2 may supply D (5 bases each). The CDR3 is 17 residues long. Germline lookup yields CDR1 SGDLS and CDR2 YYNGEE. Trimming took 0 bases from V and 8 from J, leaving 22 bases between them.